Below, 20 T cell receptor beta chains from the same sample are listed, as sequenced in a study of cytomegalovirus exposure and HLA in healthy donors. Primers included in the PCR were 60 Vbeta and 13 Jbeta primers. Libraries were prepared by immunoSEQ multiplex PCR; TCRdb keeps only in-frame clonotypes and omits some of them. Seen here are some 120,000 clones, 8.5% to 10% observed once, and the top ten hold approximately 5%. The sequencing input was PBMCs. The receptor set was obtained from a man aged 35-49 years in good health and CMV-seronegative.

In its sample, this clone was seen once. J is TRBJ2-5 and V is TRBV7-6; D unresolved. The V and J ends lost 1 base and 0 bases respectively, with 6 bases between them. The germline V gene has CDR1 SGHVS and CDR2 FNYEAQ. The CDR3 covers 14 residues. The CDR3: CASSLEPYQETQYF. CDR3 DNA sequence: TGTGCCAGCAGCTTAGAGCCTTACCAAGAGACCCAGTACTTC. The whole variable domain, filled in from reference TRBV7-6 and TRBJ2-5, reads GAGVSQSPRYKVTKRGQDVALRCDPISGHVSLYWYRQALGQGPEFLTYFNYEAQQDKSGLPNDRFSAERPEGSISTLTIQRTEQRDSAMYRCASSLEPYQETQYFGPGTRLLVL.

The V gene is TRBV5-1, the J gene TRBJ1-2, with 7 positions matching TRBD1. The CDR3 consists of 13 residues. The germline V gene encodes CDR1 SGHRS and CDR2 YFSETQ. V was pared by 1 base and J by 10 bases, with 7 bases of the junction left unmatched. CDR3 sequence reads: CASSLYRGPYYTF. CDR3 nucleotide sequence: TGCGCCAGCAGCTTGTACAGGGGACCTTACTACACCTTC. Supplemented by reference TRBV5-1 and TRBJ1-2, the full variable domain reads KAGVTQTPRYLIKTRGQQVTLSCSPISGHRSVSWYQQTPGQGLQFLFEYFSETQRNKGNFPGRFSGRQFSNSRSEMNVSTLELGDSALYLCASSLYRGPYYTFGSGTRLTVV.

This clone showed up just a few times. The chain employs TRBV18 and TRBJ1-1; 8 nucleotides agree with TRBD1. CDR3 size: 15 residues. V lost 3 bases to trimming and J lost 5 bases; unmatched junction nucleotides: 8. Germline V gene data show CDR1 as KGHSH and CDR2 as LQKENI. The CDR3 reads CASSPGQGARTEAFF. DNA of the CDR3: TGTGCCAGCTCACCTGGGCAGGGGGCCCGAACTGAAGCTTTCTTT. The full variable domain, completed using reference TRBV18 and TRBJ1-1, is NAGVMQNPRHLVRRRGQEARLRCSPMKGHSHVYWYRQLPEEGLKFMVYLQKENIIDESGMPKERFSAEFPKEGPSILRIQQVVRGDSAAYFCASSPGQGARTEAFFGQGTRLTVV.

The chain carries TRBV5-1 and TRBJ2-7; the match to TRBD1 covers 7 bases. There are 14 residues in the CDR3. Germline trimming cut 4 bases from V and 3 bases from J; bases unmatched to any gene: 7. Germline CDR1 and CDR2: SGHRS and YFSETQ. The CDR3 spells CASSSGQEGYEQYF. The DNA for the CDR3 is TGCGCCAGCAGCAGCGGACAGGAAGGCTACGAGCAGTACTTC.

V is TRBV5-4 and J is TRBJ2-6; D is uncertain. Trimming pared 4 bases from V and 4 bases from J, leaving 6 bases between. Germline values: CDR1 SGHNT, CDR2 YYREEE (reference sequence). The CDR3 length is 13 residues. CDR3 sequence reads: CASSLRGANVLTF. CDR3 DNA: TGTGCCAGCAGCCTACGGGGGGCCAACGTCCTGACTTTC.

CDR3 DNA: TGTGCCAGCAGCCTAGCGGGGGAGGATACGGAGACCCAGTACTTC. It codes for CASSLAGEDTETQYF. The chain links TRBV5-8 to TRBJ2-5, with TRBD2 identical over 10 bases. V lost 4 bases, J lost 5 bases, and 8 bases stayed unmatched. Germline CDR1 and CDR2: SGHTS and YDEGEE. The CDR3 loop spans 15 amino acids.

The V and J genes are TRBV30 and TRBJ2-1, with TRBD2 matching 8 bases. Germline V gene lookup returns CDR1 GTSNPN and CDR2 SVGIG (reference sequence). The CDR3 is made up of 15 amino acids. With 2 bases clipped from V and 5 bases from J, the junction kept 8 bases outside the gene matches. The CDR3 DNA is TGTGCCTGGAGTAGAGGCGGGGGGCCGAACAATGAGCAGTTCTTC. Residues: CAWSRGGGPNNEQFF.

This clone was seen a few times. This chain connects TRBV7-8 to TRBJ1-2; weak D call: TRBD1 (6 bases). V was shortened by 5 bases and J by 3 bases, with 16 bases between the two germline ends. Germline assignment: CDR1 SGHVS and CDR2 FQNEAQ. This CDR3 is 15 amino acids long. CDR3 DNA: TGTGCCAGCAGCGTACAGGGAGATGCGTACTATGGCTACACCTTC. It yields the protein CASSVQGDAYYGYTF.

Note on this clone: At one boundary the junction diverges from the germline segment, which might be a read error. The chain has TRBV10-3 and TRBJ1-6; D remains ambiguous. Germline CDR1 reads ENHRY; CDR2 reads SYGVKD. This CDR3 has 13 amino acids. Written as DNA, the CDR3 is TGTGCCATCGGTGACTTAAATAATTCACCCCTCCACTTT. Its protein is CAIGDLNNSPLHF.

This clone was seen a few times. This rearrangement joins TRBV27 to TRBJ2-3, with TRBD2 matching over 10 bases. The CDR3 loop spans 19 amino acids. J was trimmed by 0 bases and V by 3 bases; bases with no gene match: 12. From germline, CDR1 is MNHEY and CDR2 SMNVEV (reference sequence). Written as DNA, the CDR3 is TGTGCCAGCAGTTTGAAAAGCGGGGGGGGACTACGAAGCACAGATACGCAGTATTTT. It specifies CASSLKSGGGLRSTDTQYF.

This clone was observed a few times. The V call is TRBV7-2, the J call TRBJ1-2; D remains unclear. V was trimmed by 1 base and J by 1 base, leaving 7 bases between them. Germline loops: CDR1 SGHTA, CDR2 FQGNSA. The CDR3 is 14 amino acids. The DNA of the CDR3 is TGTGCCAGCAGCTTAGGACAAAATAACTATGGCTACACCTTC. Translation gives CASSLGQNNYGYTF. The entire variable domain, with the rest obtained from reference TRBV7-2 and TRBJ1-2, is as follows: GAGVSQSPSNKVTEKGKDVELRCDPISGHTALYWYRQSLGQGLEFLIYFQGNSAPDKSGLPSDRFSAERTGGSVSTLTIQRTQQEDSAVYLCASSLGQNNYGYTFGSGTRLTVV.

This clone was counted a few times. This CDR3 is also generated by other DNA sequences in the sample. This chain connects TRBV5-1 to TRBJ2-7; TRBD2 is a possible D gene (6 bases). The CDR3 loop spans 14 amino acids. Trimming pared 4 bases from V and 2 bases from J, leaving 13 bases between. Germline assignment: CDR1 SGHRS and CDR2 YFSETQ. CDR3 residues: CASSLVGGTYEQYF. The CDR3 DNA reads TGCGCCAGCAGCCTGGTGGGAGGAACCTACGAGCAGTACTTC.

This clone was detected only a few times. The chain uses TRBV7-2 and TRBJ2-3, with D hard to call. CDR3 size: 13 residues. Trimming stripped 3 bases from V and 0 bases from J, with 4 bases between. The germline gives CDR1 SGHTA, CDR2 FQGNSA. The CDR3 is CASSFGSTDTQYF. CDR3 DNA sequence: TGTGCCAGCAGCTTCGGGAGCACAGATACGCAGTATTTT.

The chain recombines TRBV7-8 with TRBJ1-3; the D gene is possibly TRBD1 (5 bases). Germline CDR1 is SGHVS and CDR2 is FQNEAQ. V was shortened by 0 bases and J by 4 bases, with 16 bases between the two germline ends. The CDR3 sequence is 17 residues long. The chain's CDR3 is CASSLAPGRLGGNTIYF. The CDR3 region has the DNA TGTGCCAGCAGCTTAGCCCCAGGGAGGCTGGGAGGAAACACCATATATTTT.

This clone was seen more than once but under ten times. This chain uses TRBV4-2 with TRBJ2-1; the D gene is possibly TRBD2 (6 bases). The CDR3 consists of 14 residues. Germline V gene sequence: CDR1 LGHNA, CDR2 YNFKEQ. Trimming removed 0 bases from V and 5 bases from J, with 8 bases in between. DNA of the CDR3: TGTGCCAGCAGCCAAGACGGGAGCGACAATGAGCAGTTCTTC. Its translation is CASSQDGSDNEQFF.

This clone was observed a handful of times. The genes are TRBV11-2 and TRBJ2-3, with 7 positions matching TRBD1. The J segment lost 1 base and the V segment lost 5 bases, leaving 9 bases of the junction unmatched. Germline lookup yields CDR1 SGHAT and CDR2 FQNNGV. The CDR3 covers 16 residues. The CDR3 coding sequence is TGTGCCAGCAGCGCCCACAGGGGTTTTGGCACAGATACGCAGTATTTT. It is translated as CASSAHRGFGTDTQYF.

This clone was found a few times. The rearrangement joins TRBV5-1 to TRBJ1-1; D not resolved. This CDR3 comprises 14 residues. In germline, CDR1 is SGHRS, CDR2 YFSETQ. The ends were cut back, 4 bases at V and 2 bases at J, with 12 bases in the middle. The DNA of the CDR3 is TGCGCCAGCAGCCCTACCACGGGTAACACTGAAGCTTTCTTT. Amino acids: CASSPTTGNTEAFF. The whole variable domain, filled in from reference TRBV5-1 and TRBJ1-1, reads KAGVTQTPRYLIKTRGQQVTLSCSPISGHRSVSWYQQTPGQGLQFLFEYFSETQRNKGNFPGRFSGRQFSNSRSEMNVSTLELGDSALYLCASSPTTGNTEAFFGQGTRLTVV.

This clone was observed a few times. The chain is built from TRBV4-3 and TRBJ1-4; tentative D call: TRBD1 (6 bases). The V gene's germline CDR1 is LGHNA and CDR2 YSLEER. V dropped 1 base and J dropped 8 bases, with 17 bases sitting between them. This CDR3 has 16 residues. CDR3 bases: TGCGCCAGCAGCCAAGGGCCCAGGGGATGGGGAGAAAAACTGTTTTTT. This encodes CASSQGPRGWGEKLFF.

This clone has just a few counts. This sequence joins TRBV25-1 and TRBJ1-1; 10 nucleotides line up with TRBD1. Unmatched junction bases numbered 9, after V lost 4 bases and J lost 7 bases. The CDR3 runs to 15 residues. CDR1 MGHDK and CDR2 SYGVNS come from the germline V gene. CDR3 residues: CASSGRDRGRLEAFF. The CDR3 bases are TGTGCCAGCAGTGGCCGGGACAGGGGCCGACTTGAAGCTTTCTTT.

The table lists this clone with a few counts. The V gene is TRBV11-2, the J gene TRBJ2-1; D possibly corresponds to TRBD1 (6 bases). Germline CDR1 and CDR2: SGHAT and FQNNGV. V lost 5 bases and J 5 bases, leaving 16 bases between the germline ends. CDR3 length: 15 amino acids. The CDR3 DNA follows: TGTGCCAGCAGCAGGGCAGGGGCCAGAAACAATGAGCAGTTCTTC. Translated: CASSRAGARNNEQFF.